These 25 T cell receptor beta chains came from one sample sequenced in a study of blood T cell repertoires in COVID-19. Assay used: immunoSEQ multiplex PCR; TCRdb lists only in-frame clones, some missing. The sample has some 65,000 clones, around three quarters seen once. The specimen was peripheral blood. The receptors here all came from a human donor in a cohort sampled during active COVID-19.

The chain carries TRBV11-2 and TRBJ1-4; perhaps TRBD1 as D (6 bases). Germline loops: CDR1 SGHAT, CDR2 FQNNGV. CDR3 length equals 15 residues. The V end lost 2 bases, the J end lost 4 bases, and 11 bases lay between the germline ends. The CDR3 DNA is TGTGCCAGCAGCTTAAGGGGGACAAGTAATGAAAAACTGTTTTTT. It is translated as CASSLRGTSNEKLFF.

The CDR3 coding sequence is TGTGCCAGCAGTTACTCTACAATCTCCTACGAGCAGTACTTC. Translated, it gives CASSYSTISYEQYF. The chain combines TRBV6-5 with TRBJ2-7; the D is unclear. Germline V gives CDR1 MNHEY, CDR2 SVGAGI. The CDR3 runs 14 residues. Trimming left V 0 bases short and J 0 bases short, with 6 bases between.

The chain is built from TRBV19 and TRBJ1-4, with 8 nucleotides matching TRBD1. CDR3 size: 15 residues. The V gene end was trimmed by 3 bases and the J gene end by 7 bases; junction bases not matched to a gene: 7. Germline-derived CDR1 and CDR2 are LNHDA and SQIVND (reference sequence). The CDR3 DNA is TGTGCCAGTAGTATCTCAGGGGGCTTGAGTGAAAAACTGTTTTTT. This gives the protein CASSISGGLSEKLFF.

The CDR3 sequence is CASSEALLAAYEQYF. As DNA, the CDR3 is TGTGCCAGCAGTGAAGCGCTTCTTGCGGCCTACGAGCAGTACTTC. V gene TRBV6-1 combines with J gene TRBJ2-7; unclear D gene. Per germline, CDR1 MNHNS and CDR2 SASEGT. The CDR3 contains 15 residues. V was cut by 0 bases and J by 2 bases, with 11 bases left in between.

The chain joins TRBV28 to TRBJ2-5; D call uncertain. The germline CDR1 and CDR2 sequences are MDHEN and SYDVKM. The V end lost 4 bases, the J end lost 5 bases, and 20 bases lay between the germline ends. CDR3 length equals 16 residues. The DNA of the CDR3 is TGTGCCAGCAGTTCCTCGGCCCCGCTAGTAGTCGAGACCCAGTACTTC. Its protein is CASSSSAPLVVETQYF.

The rearrangement links TRBV28 to TRBJ2-7; 8 bases fit TRBD1. Germline V gene sequence: CDR1 MDHEN, CDR2 SYDVKM. V lost 4 bases and J lost 0; bases outside the gene matches: 11. The CDR3 is 17 amino acids. Here the CDR3 reads CASSSYTGGDSSYEQYF. In DNA form, the CDR3 reads TGTGCCAGCAGTTCATATACAGGGGGTGATAGCTCCTACGAGCAGTACTTC.

This clone has a single count. V is TRBV2 and J is TRBJ2-7; 9 bases fit TRBD2. Unmatched junction bases numbered 7, after V lost 1 base and J lost 6 bases. Germline V gives CDR1 SNHLY, CDR2 FYNNEI. The CDR3 has 15 amino acids. The CDR3 coding sequence is TGTGCCAGCAGTGAAGGAGCGGGAGGTCCAGGCGAGCAGTACTTC. Translated: CASSEGAGGPGEQYF.

This chain uses TRBV29-1 with TRBJ2-3; perhaps TRBD1 as D (6 bases). Trimming stripped 6 bases from V and 0 bases from J, with 19 bases between. Per the germline V gene, CDR1 is SQVTM and CDR2 is ANQGSEA. The CDR3 sequence is 16 residues long. Here the CDR3 DNA reads TGCAGCGTCCAAGTCGGGACACCAGTCAGCACAGATACGCAGTATTTT. Amino acids: CSVQVGTPVSTDTQYF.

The count of this clone is one. V gene TRBV7-2 combines with J gene TRBJ2-3, with 7 bases lining up with TRBD2. The junction had 4 bases not matched to a gene; V was cut back by 1 base and J by 3 bases. CDR1 is SGHTA and CDR2 is FQGNSA in the germline V gene. The CDR3 consists of 15 residues. The CDR3 coding sequence is TGTGCCAGCAGCTTAGGACTAGCAAGAACAGATACGCAGTATTTT. Its translation: CASSLGLARTDTQYF.

V usage is TRBV11-3 and J usage is TRBJ2-7, with 8 positions matching TRBD2. In germline, CDR1 is SGHNT, CDR2 YENEEA. V was clipped by 5 bases and J by 2 bases; unmatched bases: 2. This CDR3 region has 13 residues. CDR3: CASSREGAYEQYF. The CDR3 nucleotides are TGTGCCAGCAGCCGGGAGGGAGCCTACGAGCAGTACTTC.

Only a few counts were recorded for this clone. The rearrangement joins TRBV7-9 to TRBJ2-7; D perhaps matches TRBD1 (6 bases). The length of the CDR3 is 13 residues. In germline, CDR1 is SEHNR, CDR2 FQNEAQ (reference sequence). Trimming took off 5 bases at V and 2 bases at J, with 10 bases between the two ends. The CDR3 bases are TGTGCCAGCAGCACAGGGACGGCCTACGAGCAGTACTTC. It yields the protein CASSTGTAYEQYF.

V is TRBV18 and J is TRBJ2-7, with TRBD1 matching over 8 bases. The CDR3 spans 15 residues. Per germline, CDR1 KGHSH and CDR2 LQKENI. Trimming took 3 bases from V and 6 from J; bases not matched to a gene: 10. The CDR3 region has the DNA TGTGCCAGCTCACCTAAGGGACAGGAGGGAGTCGAGCAGTACTTC. This sequence encodes CASSPKGQEGVEQYF.

The chain has TRBV5-1 and TRBJ1-1; 8 bases align to TRBD1. This CDR3 is built from 19 residues. J lost 5 bases, V lost 3 bases, and 21 bases had no gene match. Germline V gives CDR1 SGHRS, CDR2 YFSETQ. Here the CDR3 DNA reads TGCGCCAGCAGCTACCGGTCGTTGACAGGGGTCTTCGGCGCGACTGAAGCTTTCTTT. It encodes CASSYRSLTGVFGATEAFF.

This chain connects TRBV5-5 to TRBJ1-1; TRBD1 aligns across 8 bases. The germline V gene has CDR1 SGHKS and CDR2 YYEKEE (reference sequence). The V gene end was trimmed by 4 bases and the J gene end by 4 bases; junction bases not matched to a gene: 3. This CDR3 region has 13 residues. This chain's CDR3 is CASSAGQGTEAFF. CDR3 bases: TGTGCCAGCAGCGCCGGACAGGGCACTGAAGCTTTCTTT.

This clone was picked up a small number of times. The V call is TRBV6-5, the J call TRBJ2-1, with D possibly matching TRBD1 (6 bases). V was pared by 5 bases and J by 7 bases, with 12 bases between. Germline CDR1 reads MNHEY; CDR2 reads SVGAGI. This CDR3 has 13 amino acids. CDR3 region: CASSTRRGNEQFF. The CDR3 bases are TGTGCCAGCAGTACCCGAAGGGGGAATGAGCAGTTCTTC.

The chain couples TRBV15 to TRBJ2-7; D is possibly TRBD2 (6 bases). The CDR3 covers 13 residues. Germline CDR1 and CDR2: LNHNV and YYDKDF (reference sequence). Trimming stripped 0 bases from V and 3 bases from J, with 6 bases between. The CDR3 region has the DNA TGTGCCACCAGCAGAGAGGAGGGCTACGAGCAGTACTTC. Its protein is CATSREEGYEQYF.

The CDR3 spells CASRNRGRGANVLTF. The CDR3 region has the DNA TGTGCCAGCAGGAACAGGGGGAGGGGGGCCAACGTCCTGACTTTC. The chain couples TRBV6-5 to TRBJ2-6, with 8 nucleotides matching TRBD1. V lost 6 bases and J lost 4; bases outside the gene matches: 5. The germline CDR1 and CDR2 sequences are MNHEY and SVGAGI. The CDR3 consists of 15 residues.

V is TRBV6-1 and J is TRBJ2-7, with 8 nucleotides matching TRBD2. Germline V gene lookup returns CDR1 MNHNS and CDR2 SASEGT. V trimming: 0 bases; J trimming: 4 bases; junction bases outside the gene matches: 11. The CDR3 is 17 residues long. CDR3 sequence reads: CASSEAQMAGGGYEQYF. The CDR3 DNA reads as TGTGCCAGCAGTGAAGCGCAAATGGCGGGAGGAGGGTACGAGCAGTACTTC.

The rearrangement joins TRBV28 to TRBJ2-5; 8 nucleotides line up with TRBD2. The CDR3 covers 17 residues. CDR1 and CDR2 from the germline V gene are MDHEN and SYDVKM. Trimming removed 6 bases from V and 2 bases from J; junction bases left unmatched: 14. CDR3 residues: CASSPLGRAGDQETQYF. DNA for the CDR3: TGTGCCAGCAGCCCTCTGGGGCGAGCGGGGGATCAAGAGACCCAGTACTTC.

This chain uses TRBV11-2 with TRBJ2-7; TRBD2 is a possible D gene (5 bases). Per germline, CDR1 SGHAT and CDR2 FQNNGV. Trimming removed 5 bases at V and 1 base at J, with 15 bases between. The CDR3 consists of 15 residues. CDR3 DNA sequence: TGTGCCAGCAGCCGGCCCGGGGATGAGTCCTACGAGCAGTACTTC. It translates to CASSRPGDESYEQYF.

This clone has just one count. This rearrangement joins TRBV7-2 to TRBJ2-7; weak D call: TRBD2 (6 bases). Trimming took off 0 bases at V and 4 bases at J, with 19 bases between the two ends. The germline V gene encodes CDR1 SGHTA and CDR2 FQGNSA. The CDR3 consists of 17 residues. CDR3 in amino acids: CASSLARGAHSRYEQYF. CDR3 in DNA: TGTGCCAGCAGCTTAGCTCGCGGGGCCCACTCCCGTTACGAGCAGTACTTC.

The chain has TRBV2 and TRBJ2-7; 11 bases are shared with TRBD2. Per germline, CDR1 SNHLY and CDR2 FYNNEI. With 5 bases clipped from V and 0 bases from J, the junction kept 9 bases outside the gene matches. This CDR3 is 17 amino acids long. For the CDR3, the DNA is TGTGCCAGCAGTCCCGGGACTAGCGGCCTAATCTCCTACGAGCAGTACTTC. Protein product: CASSPGTSGLISYEQYF.

By share, this clone counts as medium-sized (0.01 to 0.1%). This chain links TRBV18 with TRBJ2-7; 10 nucleotides align to TRBD1. In germline, CDR1 is KGHSH, CDR2 LQKENI. V was clipped by 8 bases and J by 3 bases; unmatched bases: 7. This CDR3 has 14 residues. In DNA, the CDR3 is TGTGCCAGCAGCAGGGGGGACAGGGGCTACGAGCAGTACTTC. It specifies CASSRGDRGYEQYF.

The gene calls are TRBV28 and TRBJ1-5; maybe TRBD1 (5 bases). The length of the CDR3 is 15 residues. V gave up 3 bases and J gave up 0 bases, with 9 bases separating them. CDR1 MDHEN and CDR2 SYDVKM come from the germline V gene. CDR3 sequence reads: CASSFGRGSNQPQHF. The CDR3 DNA reads TGTGCCAGCAGTTTTGGGAGGGGTAGCAATCAGCCCCAGCATTTT.

This clone turned up a few times. This rearrangement joins TRBV7-9 to TRBJ2-7; TRBD1 matches 8 bases. The J segment lost 3 bases and the V segment lost 6 bases, leaving 7 bases of the junction unmatched. This CDR3 is 14 amino acids long. Germline loops: CDR1 SEHNR, CDR2 FQNEAQ (reference sequence). The DNA of the CDR3 is TGTGCCAGCAGTAAAACCGGGACAGGCTACGAGCAGTACTTC. It translates to CASSKTGTGYEQYF.